This T cell receptor (beta chain) was found in a study of shared clonotypes between healthy human individuals. Overall study: Aged 18 to 49, the donors were a couple of women and a few men. Study-wide points: What naive subsets generally showed was a larger estimated richness than memory subsets showed.

The V gene's germline CDR1 is MNHEY and CDR2 SVGAGI. V trimming: 5 bases; J trimming: 6 bases; junction bases outside the gene matches: 4. There are 13 residues in the CDR3. Notes on this clone: Its antigen is as yet unknown.

Deep was the level used in running the assay. Repertoires were generated with immunoSEQ multiplex PCR, while TCRdb's copy carries only in-frame clones and drops some. The data show about a million clones, 77% seen once. This receptor was identified in a man in his late teens or twenties in good health. Some clones in this sample may be carry-over from other donors' samples. The sample comprised memory CD4+ T cells from PBMCs. Subset denoted: CD45RA-negative fraction. The J gene is TRBJ1-5, the V gene TRBV6-5; 7 nucleotides line up with TRBD1. CDR3 coding DNA: TGTGCCAGCAGTCGACAGGGTAGTCAGCCCCAGCATTTT. Protein: CASSRQGSQPQHF.